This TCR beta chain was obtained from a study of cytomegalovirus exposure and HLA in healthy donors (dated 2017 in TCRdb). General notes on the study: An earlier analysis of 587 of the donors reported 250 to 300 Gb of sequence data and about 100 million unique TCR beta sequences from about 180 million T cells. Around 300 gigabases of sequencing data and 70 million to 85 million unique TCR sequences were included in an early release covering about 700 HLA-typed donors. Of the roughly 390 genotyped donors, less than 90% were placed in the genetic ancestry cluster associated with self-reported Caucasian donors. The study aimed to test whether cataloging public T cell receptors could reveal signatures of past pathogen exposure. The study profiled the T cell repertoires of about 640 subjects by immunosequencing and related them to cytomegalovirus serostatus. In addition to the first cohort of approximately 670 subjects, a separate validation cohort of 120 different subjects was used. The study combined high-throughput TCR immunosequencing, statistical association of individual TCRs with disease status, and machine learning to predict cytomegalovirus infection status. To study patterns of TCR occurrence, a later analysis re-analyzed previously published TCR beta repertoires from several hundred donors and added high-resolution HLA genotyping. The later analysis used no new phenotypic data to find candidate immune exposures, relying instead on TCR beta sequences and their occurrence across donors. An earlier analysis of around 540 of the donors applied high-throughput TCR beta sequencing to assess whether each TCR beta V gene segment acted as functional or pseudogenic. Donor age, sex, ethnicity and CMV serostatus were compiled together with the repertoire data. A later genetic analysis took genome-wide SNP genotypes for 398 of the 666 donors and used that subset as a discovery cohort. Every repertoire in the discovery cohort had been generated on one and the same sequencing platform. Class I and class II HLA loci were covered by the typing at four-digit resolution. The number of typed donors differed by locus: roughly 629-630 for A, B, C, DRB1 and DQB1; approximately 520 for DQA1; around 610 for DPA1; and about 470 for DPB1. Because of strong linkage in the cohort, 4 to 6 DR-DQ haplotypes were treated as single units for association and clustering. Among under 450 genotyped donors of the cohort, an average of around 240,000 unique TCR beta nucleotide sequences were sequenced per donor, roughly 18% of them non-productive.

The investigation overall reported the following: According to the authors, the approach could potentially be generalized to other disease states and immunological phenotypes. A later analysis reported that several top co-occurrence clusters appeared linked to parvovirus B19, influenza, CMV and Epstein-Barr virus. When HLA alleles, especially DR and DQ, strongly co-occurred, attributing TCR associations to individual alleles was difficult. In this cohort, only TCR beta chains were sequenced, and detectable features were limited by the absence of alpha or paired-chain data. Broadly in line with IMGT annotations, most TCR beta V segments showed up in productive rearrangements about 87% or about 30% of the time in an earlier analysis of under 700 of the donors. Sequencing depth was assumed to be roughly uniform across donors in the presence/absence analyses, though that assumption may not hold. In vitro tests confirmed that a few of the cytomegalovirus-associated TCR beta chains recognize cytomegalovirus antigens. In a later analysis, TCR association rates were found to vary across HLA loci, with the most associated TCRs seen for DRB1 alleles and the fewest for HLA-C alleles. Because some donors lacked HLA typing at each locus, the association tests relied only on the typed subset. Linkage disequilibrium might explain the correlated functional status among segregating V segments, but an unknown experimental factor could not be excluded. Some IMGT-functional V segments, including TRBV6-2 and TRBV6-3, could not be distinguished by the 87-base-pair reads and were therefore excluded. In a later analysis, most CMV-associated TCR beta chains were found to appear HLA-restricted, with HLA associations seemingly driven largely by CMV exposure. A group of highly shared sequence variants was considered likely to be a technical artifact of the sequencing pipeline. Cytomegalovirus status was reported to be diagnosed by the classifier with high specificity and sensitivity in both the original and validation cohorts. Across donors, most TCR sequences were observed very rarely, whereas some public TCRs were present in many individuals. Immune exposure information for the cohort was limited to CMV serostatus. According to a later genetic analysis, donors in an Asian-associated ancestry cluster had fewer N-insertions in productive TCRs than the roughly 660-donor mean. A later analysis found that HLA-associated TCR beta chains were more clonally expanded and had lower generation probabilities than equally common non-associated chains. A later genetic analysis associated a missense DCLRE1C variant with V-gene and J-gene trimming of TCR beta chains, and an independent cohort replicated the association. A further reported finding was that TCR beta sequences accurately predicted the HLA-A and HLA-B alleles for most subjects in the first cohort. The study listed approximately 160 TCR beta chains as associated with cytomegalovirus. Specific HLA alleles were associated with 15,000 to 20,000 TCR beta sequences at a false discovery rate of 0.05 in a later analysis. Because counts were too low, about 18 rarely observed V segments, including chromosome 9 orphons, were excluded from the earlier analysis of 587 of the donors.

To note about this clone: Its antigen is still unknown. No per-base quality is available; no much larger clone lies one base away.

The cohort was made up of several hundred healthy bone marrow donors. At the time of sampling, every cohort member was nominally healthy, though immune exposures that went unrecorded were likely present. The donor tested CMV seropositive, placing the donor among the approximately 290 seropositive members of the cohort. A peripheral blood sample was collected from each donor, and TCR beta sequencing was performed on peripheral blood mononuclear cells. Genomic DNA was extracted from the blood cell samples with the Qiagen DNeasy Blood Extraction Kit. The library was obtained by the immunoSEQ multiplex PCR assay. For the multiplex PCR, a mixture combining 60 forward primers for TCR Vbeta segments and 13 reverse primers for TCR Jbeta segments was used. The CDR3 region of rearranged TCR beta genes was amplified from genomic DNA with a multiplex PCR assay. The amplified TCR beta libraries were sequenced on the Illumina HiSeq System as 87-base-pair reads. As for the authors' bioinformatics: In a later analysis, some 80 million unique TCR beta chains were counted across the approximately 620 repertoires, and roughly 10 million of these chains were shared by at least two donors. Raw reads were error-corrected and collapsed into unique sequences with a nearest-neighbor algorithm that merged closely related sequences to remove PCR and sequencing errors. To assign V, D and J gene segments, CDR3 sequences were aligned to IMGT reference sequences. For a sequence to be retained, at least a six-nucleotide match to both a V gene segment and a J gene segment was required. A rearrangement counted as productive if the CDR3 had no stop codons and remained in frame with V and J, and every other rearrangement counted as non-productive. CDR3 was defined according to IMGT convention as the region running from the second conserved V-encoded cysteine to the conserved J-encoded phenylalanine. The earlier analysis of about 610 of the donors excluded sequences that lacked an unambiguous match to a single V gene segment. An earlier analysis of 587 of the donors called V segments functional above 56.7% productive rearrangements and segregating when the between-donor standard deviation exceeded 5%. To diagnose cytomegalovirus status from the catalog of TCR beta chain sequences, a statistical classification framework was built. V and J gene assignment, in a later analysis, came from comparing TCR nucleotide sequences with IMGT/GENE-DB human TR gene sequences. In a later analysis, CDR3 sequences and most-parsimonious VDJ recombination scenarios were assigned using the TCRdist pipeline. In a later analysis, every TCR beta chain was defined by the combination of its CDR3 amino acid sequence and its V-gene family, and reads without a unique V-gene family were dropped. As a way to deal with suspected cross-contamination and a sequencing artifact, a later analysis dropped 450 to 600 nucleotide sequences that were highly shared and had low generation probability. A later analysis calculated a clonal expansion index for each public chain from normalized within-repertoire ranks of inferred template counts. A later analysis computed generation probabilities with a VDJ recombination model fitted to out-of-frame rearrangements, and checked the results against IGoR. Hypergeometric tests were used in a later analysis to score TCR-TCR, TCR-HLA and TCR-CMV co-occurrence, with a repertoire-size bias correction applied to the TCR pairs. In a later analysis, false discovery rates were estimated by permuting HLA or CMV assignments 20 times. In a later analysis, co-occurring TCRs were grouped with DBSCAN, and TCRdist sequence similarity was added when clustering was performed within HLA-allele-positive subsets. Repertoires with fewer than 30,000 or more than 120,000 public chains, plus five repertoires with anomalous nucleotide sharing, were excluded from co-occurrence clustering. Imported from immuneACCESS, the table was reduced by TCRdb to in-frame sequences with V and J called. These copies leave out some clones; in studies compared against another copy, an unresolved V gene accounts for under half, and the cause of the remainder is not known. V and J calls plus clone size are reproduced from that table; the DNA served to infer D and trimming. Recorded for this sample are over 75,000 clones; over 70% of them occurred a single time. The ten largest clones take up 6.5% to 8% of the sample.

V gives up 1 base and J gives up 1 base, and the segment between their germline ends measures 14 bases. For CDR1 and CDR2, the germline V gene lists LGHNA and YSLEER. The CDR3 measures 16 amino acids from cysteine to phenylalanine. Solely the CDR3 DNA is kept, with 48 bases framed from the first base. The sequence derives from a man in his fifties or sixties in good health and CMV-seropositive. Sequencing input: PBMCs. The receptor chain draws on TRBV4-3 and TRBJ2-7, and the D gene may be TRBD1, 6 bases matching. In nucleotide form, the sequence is TGCGCCAGCAGCCAAGCAACGACAGGATTATCCTACGAGCAGTACTTC. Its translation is CASSQATTGLSYEQYF.